This entry features one T cell receptor beta chain sequence. This entry is derived from a study of post-analysis software for immune sequencing data. Unique molecular identifiers featured in each of the TCR beta cDNA libraries. TCRdb processed the PCR reads anew with MiXCR; each CDR3 protein has one entry. The repertoire holds approximately 660,000 distinct CDR3 sequences, with 59% as singletons. This clonotype originated in a girl aged 2 to 10 with multiple sclerosis. Material: blood.

CDR3 region: CASSYDTGGPSYNEQFF. DNA of the CDR3: TGTGCCAGCAGTTACGATACGGGGGGACCTTCCTACAATGAGCAGTTCTTC. The genes are TRBV6-2 or TRBV6-3 and TRBJ2-1; 7 bases align to TRBD2. Germline V gene lookup returns CDR1 MNHEY and CDR2 SVGEGT. J was trimmed by 1 base and V by 2 bases; bases with no gene match: 8. This CDR3 has 17 residues.